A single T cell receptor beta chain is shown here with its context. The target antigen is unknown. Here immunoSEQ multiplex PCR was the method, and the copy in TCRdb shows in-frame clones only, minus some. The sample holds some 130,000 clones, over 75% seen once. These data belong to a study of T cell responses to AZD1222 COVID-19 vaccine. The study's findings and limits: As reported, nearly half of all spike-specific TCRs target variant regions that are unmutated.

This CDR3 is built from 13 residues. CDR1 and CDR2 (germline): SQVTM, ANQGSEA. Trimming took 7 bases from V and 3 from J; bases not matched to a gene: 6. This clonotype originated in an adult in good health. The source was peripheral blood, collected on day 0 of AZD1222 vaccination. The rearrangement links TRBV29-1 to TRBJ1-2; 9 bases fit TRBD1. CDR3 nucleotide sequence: TGCAGCGCCCGGGACAGGGAGGACTATGGCTACACCTTC. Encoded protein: CSARDREDYGYTF.